This T cell receptor beta chain derives from a study of blood T cell repertoires in COVID-19. Sequencing used immunoSEQ multiplex PCR; TCRdb keeps in-frame clones, though not all of them. The repertoire holds more than 95,000 clones, approximately 90% seen once, with 1.8% in the top ten. Trimming took 0 bases from V and 9 from J; bases not matched to a gene: 6. The CDR3 is made up of 16 amino acids. CDR1 and CDR2 from the germline V gene are SGHRS and YFSETQ. The receptor was isolated from a human donor with active COVID-19. The donor label of this sample is uncertain. Sample: peripheral blood. The chain combines TRBV5-1 with TRBJ1-6; the match to TRBD1 covers 10 bases. The CDR3 region has the DNA TGCGCCAGCAGCTTGGCCGGAGACAGGGGGCTTTCACCCCTCCACTTT. Amino acid sequence: CASSLAGDRGLSPLHF. The entire variable domain, with the rest obtained from reference TRBV5-1 and TRBJ1-6, is as follows: KAGVTQTPRYLIKTRGQQVTLSCSPISGHRSVSWYQQTPGQGLQFLFEYFSETQRNKGNFPGRFSGRQFSNSRSEMNVSTLELGDSALYLCASSLAGDRGLSPLHFGNGTRLTVT.